Listed here is a single T cell receptor beta chain. Its antigen is unknown. The sample holds no much larger clone one base away, and base qualities are not on file. The data originate from a study of T cell responses to AZD1222 COVID-19 vaccine (dated by TCRdb to the early 2020s). In terms of the full investigation: A total of approximately 240 trial participants underwent TCR sequencing, of whom some 210 received two doses of AZD1222 and roughly 25 received two doses of the MenACWY control vaccine. Enrollment into the trials was organized by age into subgroups of 18-55, 56-69 and 70-plus years, and those subgroups contained approximately 150, 30 and 60 TCR-sequenced participants, respectively. What the work shows at the level of the full study, not this receptor alone: After two AZD1222 doses, both the breadth and the depth of spike-specific TCRs were significantly higher than at day 0 and than in MenACWY recipients. Participants were mostly white British and included more females than males, and it was suggested by the authors that clonal diversity may have been underestimated. The whole spike protein was spanned by vaccine-associated CD4 TCRs, and dominant responses were seen in regions 160-218 and 743-854. Epitopes outside the regions mutated in the B.1.351 and B.1.1.7 variants were reportedly recognized by nearly half of the unique spike-specific TCRs. No day 14 peak-response samples were available, so repertoires were characterized only after the peak T cell response. Only five or six AZD1222 recipients were SARS-CoV-2 seropositive at baseline, limiting conclusions about previously exposed vaccinees. The 56-69-year group was small, and its depth increase did not reach significance, likely because of low power.

The CDR3 regions of human TCRbeta chains were subjected to immunosequencing. The authors' pipeline ran thus. TCRs in the repertoires were compared against a reference library of SARS-CoV-2-specific TCRs that had been generated with the MIRA antigen-specificity platform. Breadth meant the fraction of unique TCRs that were SARS-CoV-2-associated, whereas depth meant the fraction of total T cells that were SARS-CoV-2-associated. Using the MIRA data, every spike-specific TCR was mapped to the spike region that the TCR reacted to and assigned to either a CD4 or a CD8 class. Log10-transformed breadth and depth values were compared by one-way ANOVA with Sidak's multiple comparisons tests. In its TCRdb copy, this immuneACCESS table keeps in-frame sequences only and misses some clones. Where compared with another copy, unresolved V genes explain less than half of these, and the others have no known cause. V and J calls and clone size come straight from that table; D and trimming were deduced from the DNA. This sample holds around 26,000 clones; 88% were observed only once. About 2.7% of the sample is held by the ten biggest clonotypes.

The time point label of this sample denotes: about 28 days (+/-7) after the second vaccine dose. AZD1222 recipients whose second dose came at about 4 weeks and those whose second dose came at about 12 weeks were combined into one group, since spike-specific TCR depth and breadth did not differ between the two schedules. Samples from vaccinated people were obtained from the UK trials COV001 and COV002, which included a single-blind randomized controlled phase 2/3 trial of AZD1222 (ChAdOx1 nCoV-19) in healthy adults. For TCRbeta chain sequencing, PBMC samples were collected from trial participants at day 0 and at day 28 after the second dose. V lost 4 bases and J lost 10 bases, and the count of bases not matched to a germline gene is 4. The CDR3 numbers 13 residues from cysteine through phenylalanine. The kept DNA is CDR3 alone, 39 bases in frame from the first base. The germline V gene provides CDR1 MDHEN and CDR2 SYDVKM.

This receptor was identified in an adult who received the AZD1222 COVID-19 vaccine. Material: peripheral blood, obtained 28 days after the second AZD1222 dose. The V and J genes are TRBV28 and TRBJ1-2; TRBD1 aligns with 12 central bases. The nucleotide sequence is TGTGCCAGCAGTTCGGGGACAGGGGGCACCTACACCTTC. Its protein is CASSSGTGGTYTF.